This is a list of T cell receptor beta chains from one sample in a study of tumor-infiltrating lymphocytes in localized non-small cell lung cancer. Some clones are missing from TCRdb's copy, which holds only in-frame ones; the method was immunoSEQ multiplex PCR. The sample lists 15,000 to 20,000 clones; around 78% were seen once. What was sequenced was lung tumor tissue. These receptors originate from a human donor with non-small cell lung cancer. Each CDR3 is given with its conserved first and last residue. A D gene is named only where the DNA matches it firmly. Rows may omit the clone size; those that give it use once, few, many or a size class.

clone_size	j_call	d_call	v_call	cdr3_nt	cdr3_aa
once	TRBJ2-5	NA	TRBV6-5	TGTGCCAGCAGGGTACGAGAGACCCAGTACTTC	CASRVRETQYF
few	TRBJ2-1	TRBD1	TRBV11-2	TGTGCCAGCAGCTCTGCCGGGACAGGGTGGAATGAGCAGTTCTTC	CASSSAGTGWNEQFF
NA	TRBJ1-2	NA	TRBV6-1	TGTGCCAGCAGTTTGCAGGGGTTATACTATGGCTACACCTTC	CASSLQGLYYGYTF
NA	TRBJ2-2	NA	TRBV11-1	TGTGCCAGCAGCTTAGTGCGGGGAAGCGGGGAGCTGTTTTTT	CASSLVRGSGELFF
NA	TRBJ1-1	TRBD1	TRBV7-3	TGTGCCAGCTCCTTTCAGGGGGCGTCGGAAGCTTTCTTT	CASSFQGASEAFF
NA	TRBJ2-7	NA	TRBV29-1	TGCAGCGTTGTCGGAGTCCAGGGTGCCTACGAGCAGTACTTC	CSVVGVQGAYEQYF
once	TRBJ2-1	TRBD1	TRBV11-1	TGTGCCAGCAGCTTAGGACAGGGCAATGAGCAGTTCTTC	CASSLGQGNEQFF
once	TRBJ1-6	NA	TRBV7-9	TGTGCCAGCAGCTTGAACTCCGGAACCCTCCACTTT	CASSLNSGTLHF
NA	TRBJ2-7	TRBD1	TRBV7-2	TGTGCCAGCAGCTTAAGGGACAGCTACGAGCAGTACTTC	CASSLRDSYEQYF
NA	TRBJ2-7	NA	TRBV2	TGTGCCAGCAGCGGAGACGGCTACGAGCAGTACTTC	CASSGDGYEQYF
NA	TRBJ2-7	TRBD2	TRBV5-1	TGCGCCAGCAGCTTCCGGGGAGGGGTAGGTGGCGAGCAGTACTTC	CASSFRGGVGGEQYF
NA	TRBJ2-5	TRBD2	TRBV7-2	TGTGCCAGCAGCCCCGGGACTAGCGGGGGGTTCCAAGAGACCCAGTACTTC	CASSPGTSGGFQETQYF
NA	TRBJ2-7	TRBD1	TRBV5-1	TGCGCCAGCAGCCCCGACAGGGACTACGAGCAGTACTTC	CASSPDRDYEQYF
few	TRBJ1-4	NA	TRBV5-1	TGCGCCAGCAGCCTCCTCGGGGGGTCTGAAAAACTGTTTTTT	CASSLLGGSEKLFF
few	TRBJ2-7	TRBD2	TRBV15	TGTGCCACCAGCAACGACGGGACTAGCGGGCAGTACGAGCAGTACTTC	CATSNDGTSGQYEQYF
once	TRBJ2-5	TRBD1	TRBV28	TGTGCCAGTTCCTCGACCGGGACAGGGATCCAAGAGACCCAGTACTTC	CASSSTGTGIQETQYF
NA	TRBJ2-7	TRBD2	TRBV28	TGTGCCAGCAGTCACGGGACTAGCGGGAGGGCCACCTACGAGCAGTACTTC	CASSHGTSGRATYEQYF
NA	TRBJ1-4	TRBD1	TRBV4-2	TGTGCCAGCAGCCAAGAGCCCCCCGGGACAGGGGGCCACAAAAATGAAAAACTGTTTTTT	CASSQEPPGTGGHKNEKLFF